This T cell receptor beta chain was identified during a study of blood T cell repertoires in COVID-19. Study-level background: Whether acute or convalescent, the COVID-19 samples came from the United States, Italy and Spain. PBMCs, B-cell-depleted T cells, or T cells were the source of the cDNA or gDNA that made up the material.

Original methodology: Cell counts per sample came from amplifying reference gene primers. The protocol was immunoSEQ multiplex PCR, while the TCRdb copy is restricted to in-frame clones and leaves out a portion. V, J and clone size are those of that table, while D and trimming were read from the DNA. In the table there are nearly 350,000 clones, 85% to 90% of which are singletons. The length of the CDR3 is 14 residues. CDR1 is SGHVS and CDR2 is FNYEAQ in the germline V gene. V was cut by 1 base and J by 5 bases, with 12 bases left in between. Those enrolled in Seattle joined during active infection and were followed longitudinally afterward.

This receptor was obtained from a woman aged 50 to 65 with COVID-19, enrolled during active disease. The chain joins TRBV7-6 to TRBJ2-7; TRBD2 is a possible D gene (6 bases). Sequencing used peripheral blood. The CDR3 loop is CASSLGRGGDEQYF. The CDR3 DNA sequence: TGTGCCAGCAGCTTAGGGAGGGGAGGCGACGAGCAGTACTTC.